This TCR beta chain was recorded in a study of T cell responses to AZD1222 COVID-19 vaccine. Study at large: Second-dose groups at about 4 or about 12 weeks were pooled.

Assay: immunoSEQ multiplex PCR; the TCRdb copy retains only in-frame clones and omits some. The sample yields about 140,000 clones, roughly nine tenths seen once. V lost 7 bases and J lost 6, with 15 bases in between. The CDR3 totals 13 residues. Per the germline V gene, CDR1 is MNHEY and CDR2 is SMNVEV (reference sequence). This TCR derives from an adult in good health. The specimen comprised peripheral blood, sampled on day 0 of AZD1222 vaccination. The rearrangement uses TRBV27 and TRBJ1-1; a possible D gene is TRBD1 (5 bases). For the CDR3, the DNA is TGTGCCAGCACCTCGTGGGGCTTGGCTGAAGCTTTCTTT. It codes for CASTSWGLAEAFF.